A selection of T cell receptor beta chains follows, all from one sample in a study of long-term antiretroviral therapy in people with HIV. Generated by immunoSEQ multiplex PCR, the TCRdb table keeps only in-frame clones and is missing some. The profile shows some 13,000 clones, less than 85% of them singletons. Specimen: unsorted PBMCs, collected 3.2 years before starting antiretroviral therapy. These receptors all stem from a man between 35 and 55 years old with HIV. Both conserved end residues are part of each CDR3.

j_call v_call cdr3_aa
TRBJ2-2 TRBV6-5 CASRTLAGGSGELFF
TRBJ2-4 TRBV4-1 CASSQVGTVNIQYF
TRBJ1-5 TRBV7-8 CASSLGVNQPQHF
TRBJ1-1 TRBV19 CASSNGQLMNTEAFF
TRBJ2-1 TRBV19 CASTPGGNEQFF
TRBJ1-5 TRBV4-1 CASSHLGQPQHF
TRBJ2-7 TRBV11-2 CASSSYRAGSRSYEQYF
TRBJ1-2 TRBV2 CASFRTVNYGYTF
TRBJ1-2 TRBV7-2 CASSLFSISLIHGYTF
TRBJ1-1 TRBV5-6 CASSSSRGGVAETEAFF
TRBJ1-4 TRBV10-1 CASSEPIGDTREKLFF
TRBJ2-3 TRBV18 CASSPGSPGTGGDTQYF
TRBJ2-7 TRBV11-2 CASSLGMPSYEQYF
TRBJ1-1 TRBV9 CASSSTQTGKAFF
TRBJ2-5 TRBV4-1 CASSQVGGLQETQYF
TRBJ2-7 TRBV6-1 CASSEETYEQYF
TRBJ1-2 TRBV6-7 CASSPRDRGRGYTF
TRBJ2-7 TRBV5-6 CASSISGAGDEQYF
TRBJ1-2 TRBV20-1 CSARAQADYTF
TRBJ2-2 TRBV19 CASSSPRSDTGELFF
TRBJ1-1 TRBV6-1 CASSERTVTRAFF
TRBJ2-1 TRBV4-2 CASSHNRGNEQFF